This TCR beta chain was observed in a study of Ad26.COV2.S vaccination and SARS-CoV-2 variants. Profiling relied on immunoSEQ multiplex PCR, and the TCRdb table lists in-frame clones only, not all of them. The table has around 340,000 clones, around 89% seen once. The V and J ends lost 5 bases and 0 bases, in that order; junction bases with no gene match: 4. Germline V gene lookup returns CDR1 GTSNPN and CDR2 SVGIG (reference sequence). CDR3 length equals 17 residues. Treatment reported: around 19 received Ad26.COV2.S at low or high dose, single or two shots; 5 received placebo; per-sample allocation not given. Collection of samples fell on day 63 after the first vaccine or placebo injection.

The clonotype comes from a person aged 18 to 59 who received the Ad26.COV2.S COVID-19 vaccine or a placebo. The sample here was peripheral blood, taken in a trial of Ad26.COV2.S vaccine versus placebo. This chain uses TRBV30 with TRBJ2-2; TRBD2 aligns across 15 bases. CDR3 bases: TGTGCCTGGGGCGGACTAGCGGGAGGGACGAACACCGGGGAGCTGTTTTTT. Protein product: CAWGGLAGGTNTGELFF.